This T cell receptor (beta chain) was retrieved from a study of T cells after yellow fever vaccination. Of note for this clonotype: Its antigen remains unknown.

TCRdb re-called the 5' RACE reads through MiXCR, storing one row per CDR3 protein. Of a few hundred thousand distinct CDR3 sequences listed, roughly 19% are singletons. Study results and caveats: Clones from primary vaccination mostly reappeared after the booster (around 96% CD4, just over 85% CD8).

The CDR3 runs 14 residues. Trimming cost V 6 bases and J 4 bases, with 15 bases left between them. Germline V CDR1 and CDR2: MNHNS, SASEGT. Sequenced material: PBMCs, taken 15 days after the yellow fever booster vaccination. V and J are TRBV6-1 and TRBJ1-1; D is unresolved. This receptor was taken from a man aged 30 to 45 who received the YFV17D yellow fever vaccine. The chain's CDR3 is CASSAQALSTEAFF. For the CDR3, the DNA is TGTGCCAGCAGCGCACAAGCATTGAGCACTGAAGCTTTCTTT.